Listed below are T cell receptor beta chains from one sample, sequenced in a study of response to subunit inactivated influenza vaccine. TCRdb re-analysed the RT-PCR reads in MiXCR, keeping a single row per CDR3 protein. The sample gives around 750,000 distinct CDR3 sequences, 21% of which show up once; about a tenth is in the top ten. The sample in question was PBMCs from blood, obtained about 5 days after vaccination. All receptors derive from a man aged 50-60 years who received an inactivated influenza vaccine. The CDR3 runs from the conserved cysteine through the conserved F or W. The D gene is left open where the match is weak. Only part of the rows carry a size: once, few, many, or a class if the clone is expanded.

abundance	d_gene	v_gene	j_gene	CDR3aa
.	.	TRBV7-9	TRBJ2-2	CASSAWTANTGELFF
.	TRBD1	TRBV10-3	TRBJ2-3	CAILETGSGTETQYF
few	.	TRBV12-3/TRBV12-4	TRBJ1-2	CASSLDGVNGYTF
.	.	TRBV10-2	TRBJ2-7	CASRAPGESYEQYF
.	.	TRBV7-9	TRBJ2-2	CASSKGQRIGGELFF
few	.	TRBV3-1	TRBJ2-7	CASSQDQGDRPAYEQYF
.	.	TRBV20-1	TRBJ1-6	CSAREGERATYNSPLHF
few	TRBD1	TRBV5-6	TRBJ2-2	CASSGDRGELFF
few	.	TRBV20-1	TRBJ2-4	CSATTQAKNIQYF
few	.	TRBV20-1	TRBJ1-4	CSARSQGGEKLFF
.	.	TRBV10-3	TRBJ2-5	CAIRENSYSQETQYF
many	.	TRBV29-1	TRBJ1-1	CSVAQGGHEPTEAFF
.	.	TRBV11-2	TRBJ2-1	CASSLRSRYNEQFF
.	TRBD1	TRBV4-1	TRBJ1-4	CASSPGQGDKMFF
.	.	TRBV6-1	TRBJ2-5	CASKGAPLAGETQYF
.	.	TRBV7-3	TRBJ2-5	CASARGDASYETQYF
.	.	TRBV6-1	TRBJ1-5	CASSPVGADKPPSNQPQHF
.	TRBD1	TRBV5-6	TRBJ2-6	CASSLSGTGGSGANVLTF
few	.	TRBV12-3/TRBV12-4	TRBJ2-7	CASSFRRIEQYF
few	.	TRBV20-1	TRBJ1-2	CSARGPMRGKDYGYTF
few	.	TRBV20-1	TRBJ2-7	CSASDDKTYEQYF
few	.	TRBV7-2	TRBJ2-5	CASSLRGIGETQYF